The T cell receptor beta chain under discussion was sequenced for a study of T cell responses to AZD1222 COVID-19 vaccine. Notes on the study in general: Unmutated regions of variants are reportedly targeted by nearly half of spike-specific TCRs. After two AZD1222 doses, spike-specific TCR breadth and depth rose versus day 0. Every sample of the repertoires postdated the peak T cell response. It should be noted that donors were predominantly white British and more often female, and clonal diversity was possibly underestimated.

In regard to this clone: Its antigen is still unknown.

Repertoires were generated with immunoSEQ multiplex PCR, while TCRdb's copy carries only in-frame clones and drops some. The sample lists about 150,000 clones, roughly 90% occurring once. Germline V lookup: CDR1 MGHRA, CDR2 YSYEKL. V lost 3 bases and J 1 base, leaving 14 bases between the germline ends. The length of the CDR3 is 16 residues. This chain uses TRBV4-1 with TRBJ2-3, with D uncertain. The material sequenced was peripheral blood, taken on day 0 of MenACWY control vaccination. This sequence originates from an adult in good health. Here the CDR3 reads CASSHQRAEGTDTQYF. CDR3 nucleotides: TGCGCCAGCAGCCACCAAAGGGCCGAAGGCACAGATACGCAGTATTTT.